Detailed here is one T cell receptor beta chain. Its antigen is not yet known. No qualities accompany the bases; no much larger clone lies one base away. The data belong to a study of early T cells in non-severe SARS-CoV-2 infection (dated by TCRdb to about 2021). Notes on the research overall: Because TCR sequencing relied on bulk RNA taken from unsorted whole blood, pairing of alpha and beta chains was not possible. Study-wide findings and limitations: VDJdb matching was skewed toward anti-spike CD8 responses and likely underestimated virus-specific expansions, missing private and CD4 specificities.

Libraries were made using 5' RACE. The instrument was a NextSeq 500. To correct for sequencing error and PCR bias, the TCR library protocol tagged individual cDNA molecules with unique molecular identifiers. Sequencing covered both TCR alpha and beta chains, and within each sample the abundances of alpha and beta sequences were tightly co-correlated. As for the original processing: Decombinator V4 was used to annotate TCR sequences for V gene, J gene and CDR3. TCRs were defined as expanded if a significant change between any two time points was detected under a Poisson model with p below 0.0001. Abundances of TCRs were expressed as counts per million after normalisation to the total number of TCRs sequenced in each sample. VDJdb, accessed on 1 November 2021, was searched for TCRs annotated for CMV, EBV and SARS-CoV-2, and TCRs annotated for more than one antigen were excluded. The public sequencing data were trimmed at Q25 with fastp and processed into clonotypes with MiXCR by TCRdb, which kept only in-frame beta chains. Records with the same CDR3 protein are collapsed into one entry carrying the most frequent genes and DNA. The V and J calls shown here were made by TCRdb, not taken from the authors' results. Recorded for this sample are 50,000 or so distinct CDR3 sequences; around 6% of them occurred a single time. Under 5% of the sample is taken by the ten largest.

A case-control design nested within a healthcare worker cohort in London, UK, was used, with weekly nasopharyngeal swab PCR tests and blood sampling performed. Between 23 and 31 March 2020, the week of the UK lockdown, healthcare workers were enrolled and then followed up weekly for as long as 16 weeks. The sequence was obtained from an adult who was a healthcare worker with PCR-confirmed SARS-CoV-2 infection or an uninfected control (not recorded which). The source material was whole blood.

CDR3 sequence: CAIRGQGTDGYTF. In nucleotides, the sequence is TGTGCCATCAGGGGACAGGGTACGGATGGCTACACCTTC. The chain was built from TRBV10-3 and TRBJ1-2; TRBD1 fits 9 bases in the junction. At the junction V is shortened by 6 bases and J by 6 bases; bases outside the gene matches: 5. From its cysteine to its phenylalanine, the CDR3 spans 13 amino acids. Only the CDR3 DNA stays, 39 bases, in frame from base 1. CDR1 ENHRY and CDR2 SYGVKD are derived from the germline V gene.